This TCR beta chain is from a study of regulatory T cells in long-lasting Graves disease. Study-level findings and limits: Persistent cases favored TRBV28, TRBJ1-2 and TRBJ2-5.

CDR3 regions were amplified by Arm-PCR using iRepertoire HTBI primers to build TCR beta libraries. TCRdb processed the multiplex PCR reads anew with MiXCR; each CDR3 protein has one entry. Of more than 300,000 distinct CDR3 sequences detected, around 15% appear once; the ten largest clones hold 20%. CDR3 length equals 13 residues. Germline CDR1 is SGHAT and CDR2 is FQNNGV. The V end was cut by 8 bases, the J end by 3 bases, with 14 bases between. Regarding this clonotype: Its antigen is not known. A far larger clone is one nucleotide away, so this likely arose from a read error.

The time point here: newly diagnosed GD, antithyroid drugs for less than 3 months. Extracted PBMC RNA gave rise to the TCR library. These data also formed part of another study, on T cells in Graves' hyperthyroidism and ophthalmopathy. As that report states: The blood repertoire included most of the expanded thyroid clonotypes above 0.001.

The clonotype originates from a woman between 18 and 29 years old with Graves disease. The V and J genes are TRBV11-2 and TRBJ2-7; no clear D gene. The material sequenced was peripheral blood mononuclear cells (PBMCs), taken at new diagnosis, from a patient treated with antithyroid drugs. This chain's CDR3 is CASSEQAFYEQYF. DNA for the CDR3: TGTGCCAGCTCGGAACAAGCCTTCTACGAGCAGTACTTC.